The 15 T cell receptor beta chains listed next were all sequenced from one sample in a study of blood T cells in healthy people across ages. Then a second PCR, running roughly 7 to 11 cycles, was carried out with a sample-barcoded 5' primer and a J-beta primer mix. From the 5' RACE reads, TCRdb called clonotypes with MiXCR, one entry per CDR3 protein. The table records 540,000 or so distinct CDR3 sequences, 24% of them present only once. In addition, the sample was reused for a study of T cells of mothers and their children.

The specimen was blood. These receptors were obtained from a boy aged 10-17 years in good health.

This clonotype has only one observation. The chain joins TRBV13 to TRBJ1-3; D uncertain. This CDR3 has 15 residues. Trimming removed 2 bases at V and 2 bases at J, with 10 bases between. The V gene's germline CDR1 is PRHDT and CDR2 FYEKMQ (reference sequence). The CDR3: CASSLRAVTGNTIYF. For the CDR3, the DNA is TGTGCCAGCAGCTTAAGGGCAGTAACTGGAAACACCATATATTTT. Using reference TRBV13 and TRBJ1-3 for the parts outside the CDR3, the full variable domain is AAGVIQSPRHLIKEKRETATLKCYPIPRHDTVYWYQQGPGQDPQFLISFYEKMQSDKGSIPDRFSAQQFSDYHSELNMSSLELGDSALYFCASSLRAVTGNTIYFGEGSWLTVV.

In this sample, this clonotype turned up a few times. This sequence joins TRBV5-1 and TRBJ1-2, with 9 positions matching TRBD1. Trimming took 7 bases from V and 6 from J; bases not matched to a gene: 19. The CDR3 consists of 17 residues. Germline CDR1 SGHRS, CDR2 YFSETQ. The CDR3 protein is CASGTGTGRTGNHGYTF. In DNA form, the CDR3 reads TGCGCCAGCGGAACGGGGACAGGGAGGACCGGGAATCATGGCTACACCTTC.

This clonotype was counted between two and nine times. V and J are TRBV7-6 and TRBJ2-1, with D tentatively TRBD2 (6 bases). Germline V gene lookup returns CDR1 SGHVS and CDR2 FNYEAQ. Trimming left V 2 bases short and J 1 base short, with 9 bases between. The CDR3 runs 15 residues. The CDR3 DNA reads TGTGCCAGCAGCTTATTTGGGGGGTCCTACAATGAGCAGTTCTTC. Residues: CASSLFGGSYNEQFF.

This rearrangement joins TRBV9 to TRBJ2-5; D assignment may be TRBD1 or TRBD2 (6 bases each). Judging by the DNA end, TRBJ2-7 fits better; the J call may be wrong. CDR1 SGDLS and CDR2 YYNGEE come from the germline V gene. The CDR3 runs to 14 residues. This chain's CDR3 is CASSVTGRTYEQYF. As DNA, the CDR3 is TGTGCCAGCAGCGTTACAGGGAGGACGTACGAGCAGTACTTC.

This clonotype was recorded a few times. The chain carries TRBV4-3 and TRBJ2-5; the D is unclear. Germline-derived CDR1 and CDR2 are LGHNA and YSLEER. Trimming shortened V by 1 base and J by 9 bases, and 12 bases separated the two germline ends. CDR3 size: 13 residues. The CDR3 protein is CASSQGVSPAQYF. The CDR3 nucleotides read TGCGCCAGCAGCCAAGGCGTGAGCCCGGCCCAGTACTTC.

This clonotype was counted between two and nine times. This sequence joins TRBV4-2 and TRBJ1-1; D gene uncertain. This CDR3 has 12 residues. V lost 3 bases and J 8 bases, leaving 10 bases between the germline ends. CDR1 and CDR2 (germline): LGHNA, YNFKEQ. This CDR3 reads CASSQGGLEAFF. CDR3 DNA sequence: TGTGCCAGCAGCCAGGGCGGCCTGGAAGCTTTCTTT.

This clonotype was recorded at least ten times. The V call is TRBV6-4, the J call TRBJ2-7; the match to TRBD2 covers 7 bases. CDR1 is MRHNA and CDR2 is SNTAGT in the germline V gene. The CDR3 length is 13 residues. V gave up 0 bases and J gave up 6 bases; unmatched junction bases: 2. DNA for the CDR3: TGTGCCAGCAGTGACTCGCAGCGGGGCGAGCAGTACTTC. Translation gives CASSDSQRGEQYF.

CDR3: CSASPTGIQETQYF. CDR3 nucleotides: TGCAGTGCTAGCCCAACAGGGATCCAAGAGACCCAGTACTTC. V gene TRBV20-1 combines with J gene TRBJ2-5, with a weak D call TRBD1 (6 bases). Germline-derived CDR1 and CDR2 are DFQATT and SNEGSKA (reference sequence). V was clipped by 3 bases and J by 1 base, with 12 bases between them. This CDR3 region has 14 residues.

The V gene is TRBV5-8, the J gene TRBJ2-5; 10 nucleotides align to TRBD2. The germline V gene encodes CDR1 SGHTS and CDR2 YDEGEE. V trimming: 1 base; J trimming: 2 bases; junction bases outside the gene matches: 5. The CDR3 sequence is 16 residues long. The CDR3, as DNA: TGTGCCAGCAGCTTGTTTGTAGCGGGAGGACAAGAGACCCAGTACTTC. Translation: CASSLFVAGGQETQYF.

The sample holds a few counts of this clonotype. The V gene is TRBV20-1, the J gene TRBJ2-7; 8 bases are shared with TRBD2. After removal of 0 bases from V and 4 bases from J, the junction contained 8 bases not matched to a gene. CDR3 length: 15 residues. Germline-derived CDR1 and CDR2 are DFQATT and SNEGSKA (reference sequence). CDR3 nucleotides: TGCAGTGCTAGAGATCATGAGTCTAGCGGGTACGAGCAGTACTTC. This encodes CSARDHESSGYEQYF.

Written as DNA, the CDR3 is TGTGCCAGCTCACCACCGGCAGGGTACCCCTACGAGCAGTACTTC. As protein: CASSPPAGYPYEQYF. V gene TRBV18 combines with J gene TRBJ2-7, with D possibly TRBD1 on 5 matching bases. The CDR3 runs 15 residues. Trimming left V 0 bases short and J 2 bases short, with 11 bases between. In germline, CDR1 is KGHSH, CDR2 LQKENI.

This chain joins TRBV28 and TRBJ2-5; weak D call: TRBD2 (6 bases). Trimming took off 2 bases at V and 2 bases at J, with 12 bases between the two ends. This CDR3 contains 15 residues. In germline, CDR1 is MDHEN, CDR2 SYDVKM. The CDR3 region has the DNA TGTGCCAGCAGTTTACTCGGGAGTGGGCAAGAGACCCAGTACTTC. Protein sequence: CASSLLGSGQETQYF.

This clonotype was observed a few times. The chain recombines TRBV4-3 with TRBJ2-3; TRBD1 agrees at 10 bases. V gave up 1 base and J gave up 4 bases; unmatched junction bases: 11. The CDR3 consists of 18 residues. Germline lookup yields CDR1 LGHNA and CDR2 YSLEER. CDR3 coding DNA: TGCGCCAGCAGCCAAGTCCCCATTGGGACAGGGGTCCCAGATACGCAGTATTTT. Protein sequence: CASSQVPIGTGVPDTQYF.

This clonotype showed up just a few times. This rearrangement joins TRBV7-9 to TRBJ2-3; the D gene is possibly TRBD2 (5 bases). V lost 6 bases and J 3 bases, leaving 16 bases between the germline ends. The CDR3 sequence is 15 residues long. The germline gives CDR1 SEHNR, CDR2 FQNEAQ (reference sequence). CDR3 sequence: CASSFHGLPTDTQYF. The CDR3 coding sequence is TGTGCCAGCAGTTTCCACGGACTCCCTACAGATACGCAGTATTTT. Together with reference TRBV7-9 and TRBJ2-3, the CDR3 gives the full variable domain: DTGVSQNPRHKITKRGQNVTFRCDPISEHNRLYWYRQTLGQGPEFLTYFQNEAQLEKSRLLSDRFSAERPKGSFSTLEIQRTEQGDSAMYLCASSFHGLPTDTQYFGPGTRLTVL.

The rearrangement uses TRBV2 and TRBJ1-5; 7 nucleotides agree with TRBD1. The V gene end was trimmed by 6 bases and the J gene end by 2 bases; junction bases not matched to a gene: 7. The CDR3 loop spans 15 amino acids. CDR1 and CDR2 from the germline V gene are SNHLY and FYNNEI. CDR3 in amino acids: CASSQGQAGNQPQHF. For the CDR3, the DNA is TGTGCCAGCAGCCAAGGACAGGCGGGCAATCAGCCCCAGCATTTT.